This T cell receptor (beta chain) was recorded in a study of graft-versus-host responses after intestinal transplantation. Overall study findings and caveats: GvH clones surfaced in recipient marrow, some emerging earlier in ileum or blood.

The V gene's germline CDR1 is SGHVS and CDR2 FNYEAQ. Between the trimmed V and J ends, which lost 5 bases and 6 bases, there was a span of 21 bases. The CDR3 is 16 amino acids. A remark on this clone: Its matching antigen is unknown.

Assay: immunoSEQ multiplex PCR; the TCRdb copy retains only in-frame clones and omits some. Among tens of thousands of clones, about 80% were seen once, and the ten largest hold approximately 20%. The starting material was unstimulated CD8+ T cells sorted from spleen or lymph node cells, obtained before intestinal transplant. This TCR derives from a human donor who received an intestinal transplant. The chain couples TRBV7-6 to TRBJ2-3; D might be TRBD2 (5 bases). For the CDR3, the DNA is TGTGCCAGCAGCAGCTATGTCGGGATGGTTACGGATACGCAGTATTTT. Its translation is CASSSYVGMVTDTQYF.